The TCR beta chain described here comes from a study of control samples from healthy donors and cancer patients. Repertoires were generated with immunoSEQ multiplex PCR, while TCRdb's copy carries only in-frame clones and drops some. The data show approximately 63,000 clones, around 85% seen once. Germline CDR1 is SGHRS and CDR2 is YFSETQ. Deletions cut 4 bases from V and 3 bases from J, with 17 bases between. The CDR3 is 15 residues long. The clonotype was recovered from a man aged 40-49 years in good health. Sequenced: blood. The chain employs TRBV5-1 and TRBJ2-7, with D perhaps given as TRBD1 or TRBD2 (5 bases each). This CDR3 reads CASSTDGRDVYEQYF. The CDR3 nucleotides read TGCGCCAGCAGCACGGATGGCAGGGACGTCTACGAGCAGTACTTC.